The source of this T cell receptor (beta chain) is a study of T cell responses to AZD1222 COVID-19 vaccine. Study outcomes and limitations: Females made up more of the donors, who were largely white British, and clonal diversity may have come out too low. Sampling captured repertoires only after the peak T cell response.

The CDR3 has 16 residues. The germline V gene has CDR1 GTSNPN and CDR2 SVGIG (reference sequence). Losses at the gene ends were 3 bases for V and 5 bases for J; bases not matched to a gene: 11. A note on this clone: Its antigen is not known.

Here immunoSEQ multiplex PCR was the method, and the copy in TCRdb shows in-frame clones only, minus some. The table has just under 90,000 clones, about 88% seen once; the top ten hold around 5.5%. The rearrangement joins TRBV30 to TRBJ1-4; 8 bases are shared with TRBD1. This specimen was peripheral blood, taken 28 days after the second AZD1222 dose. The sequence came from an adult who received the AZD1222 COVID-19 vaccine. CDR3 nucleotide sequence: TGTGCCTGGAGAGGCCAGGGGGCAAGTAAGAATGAAAAACTGTTTTTT. Encoded protein: CAWRGQGASKNEKLFF.